These T cell receptor beta chains were read from a single sample in a study of CD8 T cells in ankylosing spondylitis. TCRdb used MiXCR to reprocess the 5' RACE reads, holding one entry per CDR3 protein. The sample has fewer than 650,000 distinct CDR3 sequences; roughly an eighth are singletons. Sequenced input: blood, either unsorted or a sorted T cell fraction (not recorded which). The receptors were sampled from a male donor with ankylosing spondylitis. CDR3s include the opening cysteine and the closing phenylalanine or tryptophan. The D gene is left open where the match is weak. Part of the rows lack a size; the others show once, few, many or a class for expanded clones.

-	many	TRBV20-1	TRBJ1-4	CSAPGEGNEKLFF	TGCAGTGCTCCAGGGGAAGGGAATGAAAAACTGTTTTTT
-	-	TRBV5-6	TRBJ1-1	CASSLHPTGTEAFF	TGTGCCAGCAGTTTACACCCGACGGGCACTGAAGCTTTCTTT
-	-	TRBV15	TRBJ2-7	CATSREQGSSYEQYF	TGTGCCACCAGCAGAGAACAGGGAAGCTCCTACGAGCAGTACTTC
-	once	TRBV4-2	TRBJ1-2	CASSQDRHNYGYTF	TGTGCCAGCAGCCAAGATAGGCATAACTATGGCTACACCTTC
-	-	TRBV12-3/TRBV12-4	TRBJ2-4	CASSLAARADAKNIQYF	TGTGCCAGCAGTTTAGCTGCCAGGGCTGACGCCAAAAACATTCAGTACTTC
-	few	TRBV29-1	TRBJ1-1	CSVGARVAVNTEAFF	TGCAGCGTGGGGGCCAGGGTGGCAGTGAACACTGAAGCTTTCTTT
TRBD1	few	TRBV7-9	TRBJ1-3	CASSQNDRGNENTIYF	TGTGCCAGCAGCCAAAATGACAGGGGGAACGAAAACACCATATATTTT
TRBD1	-	TRBV5-1	TRBJ1-4	CASSLIQGAVNEKLFF	TGCGCCAGCAGCTTGATCCAGGGGGCGGTTAATGAAAAACTGTTTTTT
-	few	TRBV6-1	TRBJ2-1	CASSVAAVYNEQFF	TGTGCCAGCAGTGTAGCGGCAGTCTACAATGAGCAGTTCTTC
TRBD2	few	TRBV27	TRBJ2-1	CASSIGPGTSGRNEQFF	TGTGCCAGCAGCATTGGCCCCGGGACTAGCGGGAGGAATGAGCAGTTCTTC
-	few	TRBV12-3/TRBV12-4	TRBJ1-5	CASSLRQGYSNQPQHF	TGTGCCAGCAGTTTACGGCAGGGATATAGCAATCAGCCCCAGCATTTT
TRBD2	many	TRBV4-2	TRBJ2-2	CASSQGSGRANTGELFF	TGTGCCAGCAGCCAAGGTAGCGGGAGGGCCAACACCGGGGAGCTGTTTTTT
TRBD2	few	TRBV5-6	TRBJ2-2	CASSFPGGSGDTGELFF	TGTGCCAGCAGCTTCCCAGGTGGTAGCGGGGACACCGGGGAGCTGTTTTTT
TRBD1	few	TRBV11-2	TRBJ2-5	CASSSLGQGKNQETQYF	TGTGCCAGCAGCTCTCTGGGACAGGGGAAAAACCAAGAGACCCAGTACTTC